The source of this T cell receptor (beta chain) is a study of beta chain features in type 1 diabetes. About the study: Sorted cells, about 98,000,000 in number, were examined across all samples.

This clone occurred a few times. Its antigen remains unknown. Expressed TCRB transcripts were sequenced because the isolated RNA had all been reverse transcribed beforehand. The protocol was immunoSEQ multiplex PCR, while the TCRdb copy is restricted to in-frame clones and leaves out a portion. The data show 250,000 to 300,000 clones, more than 13% seen once. Averaging roughly 120 mL, one heparinised blood draw came from each individual donor. V gave up 3 bases and J gave up 2 bases; unmatched junction bases: 7. The CDR3 extends over 15 amino acids. Germline V gene data show CDR1 as ENHRY and CDR2 as SYGVKD. Points from the study as a whole: Among patients with Type 1 diabetes, TCRB CDR3s were moderately but significantly shorter in every one of the four CD4+ subsets.

The specimen was naive CD4+ T cells from blood. The sequence was obtained from a man aged 30 to 45 with type 1 diabetes. This sequence joins TRBV10-3 and TRBJ2-7, with 7 bases lining up with TRBD1. CDR3 residues: CAISDRQGVTYEQYF. The CDR3 DNA reads as TGTGCCATCAGTGATAGGCAGGGGGTGACCTACGAGCAGTACTTC.